This T cell receptor (beta chain) is from a study of shared clonotypes between healthy human individuals. Study overall: The study enrolled two women and a few men aged 18 to 49.

Adult donors, all healthy and HIV-negative, had no recent acute infections or vaccinations. Everyone who donated was a Caucasian adult who lived in Nashville, Tennessee. Unsorted PBMC replicate PCRs drew on roughly 300 ng DNA, representing tens of thousands of T cell genomes. Libraries were prepared by immunoSEQ multiplex PCR; TCRdb keeps only in-frame clonotypes and omits some of them. The sample holds about 600,000 clones, around 80% seen once. This clone showed up just once. The germline CDR1 and CDR2 sequences are MDHEN and SYDVKM. Trimming cost V 4 bases and J 17 bases, with 12 bases left between them. The CDR3 sequence is 11 residues long.

The sample comprised PBMCs. This receptor was obtained from a woman aged 40-49 years in good health. Some clones in this sample may be carry-over from other donors' samples. The J gene is TRBJ1-6, the V gene TRBV28, with D tentatively TRBD1 (6 bases). CDR3 in amino acids: CASSSQGRVHF. In nucleotides, the CDR3 is TGTGCCAGCAGTTCCCAGGGGAGGGTCCACTTT.